This is a list of T cell receptor beta chains from one sample in a study of naive and memory T cell subsets. TCRdb re-called the UMI-ligation and nested PCR reads with MiXCR, one entry per CDR3 protein. Of 100,000 or so distinct CDR3 sequences in the sample, roughly 7% were seen once. The sequenced material came from central memory CD4+ T cells from blood. These receptors were taken from a human donor in good health. Each CDR3 is given with its conserved first and last residue. Each record gives: clone size, V gene, CDR3 length, J gene, CDR3 protein. Rows give clone size only sometimes, using once, few, many, or a class for an expanded clone.

size: few
V: TRBV11-2
length: 15
J: TRBJ2-7
CDR3: CASSPRVAGGLEQYF

size: many
V: TRBV12-3/TRBV12-4
length: 13
J: TRBJ2-1
CDR3: CASSFGLLAEQFF

size: many
V: TRBV7-9
length: 16
J: TRBJ1-3
CDR3: CASSSRDTIAGNTIYF

size: many
V: TRBV28
length: 14
J: TRBJ1-1
CDR3: CASSPGGSNTEAFF

size: many
V: TRBV7-9
length: 15
J: TRBJ1-3
CDR3: CASSLGETEGNTIYF

size: few
V: TRBV6-2/TRBV6-3
length: 15
J: TRBJ2-5
CDR3: CASSRGAGRSETQYF

size: many
V: TRBV4-1
length: 19
J: TRBJ2-2
CDR3: CASSRFSTASLSNTGELFF

size: .
V: TRBV10-3
length: 16
J: TRBJ2-1
CDR3: CAIRGPAGVASNEQFF

size: .
V: TRBV7-9
length: 15
J: TRBJ1-4
CDR3: CASSSPTGGNEKLFF

size: many
V: TRBV6-5
length: 15
J: TRBJ1-6
CDR3: CASTRRGRERSPLHF

size: many
V: TRBV20-1
length: 13
J: TRBJ1-1
CDR3: CSAPGWGNTEAFF

size: few
V: TRBV2
length: 11
J: TRBJ1-2
CDR3: CASSIRRDYTF

size: many
V: TRBV7-9
length: 15
J: TRBJ1-2
CDR3: CASSQTGNGHYGYTF

size: few
V: TRBV11-2
length: 15
J: TRBJ2-2
CDR3: CASSLKIGTTGELFF

size: .
V: TRBV2
length: 13
J: TRBJ2-7
CDR3: CASRTGLSWEQYF

size: many
V: TRBV2
length: 12
J: TRBJ1-6
CDR3: CASKRDNSPLHF

size: many
V: TRBV29-1
length: 14
J: TRBJ1-2
CDR3: CSVEVISGVSGYTF

size: few
V: TRBV27
length: 16
J: TRBJ1-5
CDR3: CASSRAAGFSNQPQHF

size: many
V: TRBV24-1
length: 14
J: TRBJ2-7
CDR3: CATSDARTGHEQYF

size: many
V: TRBV12-3/TRBV12-4
length: 15
J: TRBJ1-2
CDR3: CASSLFRGTNYGYTF

size: many
V: TRBV6-6
length: 18
J: TRBJ2-6
CDR3: CASSTRQGRSSGANVLTF

size: few
V: TRBV7-9
length: 16
J: TRBJ2-1
CDR3: CASSPGLAGGRNEQFF

size: .
V: TRBV5-1
length: 14
J: TRBJ2-5
CDR3: CASSLRDPQETQYF

size: many
V: TRBV20-1
length: 12
J: TRBJ1-1
CDR3: CSARAGGGEAFF

size: many
V: TRBV20-1
length: 16
J: TRBJ1-3
CDR3: CSAGGGQGVSGNTIYF

size: .
V: TRBV7-2
length: 16
J: TRBJ2-5
CDR3: CASSLTGTSGRETQYF

size: .
V: TRBV18
length: 16
J: TRBJ1-6
CDR3: CDSSPPGQGTHSPLHF

size: many
V: TRBV2
length: 13
J: TRBJ2-5
CDR3: CASTGQIQETQYF

size: few
V: TRBV18
length: 14
J: TRBJ1-1
CDR3: CASSPLQGYTEAFF

size: few
V: TRBV5-1
length: 16
J: TRBJ1-1
CDR3: CASSFNPPTVNTEAFF

size: many
V: TRBV20-1
length: 13
J: TRBJ2-1
CDR3: CSARYDVRGLQFF

size: many
V: TRBV7-6
length: 13
J: TRBJ1-6
CDR3: CASSLAENSPLHF

size: many
V: TRBV29-1
length: 14
J: TRBJ1-3
CDR3: CSADGGGSGNTIYF

size: medium-sized
V: TRBV7-9
length: 15
J: TRBJ1-1
CDR3: CASSYRQGGDTEAFF

size: few
V: TRBV27
length: 15
J: TRBJ1-6
CDR3: CASSKTKSGGSPLHF

size: few
V: TRBV20-1
length: 13
J: TRBJ2-3
CDR3: CSARMGAGDTQYF

size: few
V: TRBV2
length: 10
J: TRBJ2-7
CDR3: CASARYEQYF

size: many
V: TRBV7-9
length: 13
J: TRBJ1-6
CDR3: CASRDSSNSPLHF

size: many
V: TRBV7-9
length: 15
J: TRBJ2-5
CDR3: CASSTSTSGQETQYF

size: many
V: TRBV20-1
length: 16
J: TRBJ2-1
CDR3: CSARSSGTPGRNEQFF

size: many
V: TRBV3-1
length: 16
J: TRBJ2-1
CDR3: CASSQDGGLAGSEQFF

size: many
V: TRBV20-1
length: 14
J: TRBJ2-4
CDR3: CSARAGLAMDIQYF

size: few
V: TRBV20-1
length: 14
J: TRBJ2-3
CDR3: CSARWLRTPTPQYF

size: few
V: TRBV20-1
length: 14
J: TRBJ1-1
CDR3: CSALGGAEVTEAFF

size: many
V: TRBV20-1
length: 12
J: TRBJ2-7
CDR3: CSARVGVYEQYF

size: many
V: TRBV7-2
length: 14
J: TRBJ1-4
CDR3: CASSLKGSNEKLFF

size: many
V: TRBV30
length: 14
J: TRBJ2-1
CDR3: CASTGQKNYNEQFF

size: few
V: TRBV29-1
length: 13
J: TRBJ2-7
CDR3: CSVDGAVRGEQYF